This TCR beta chain was sequenced during a study of sequential checkpoint blockade in melanoma. Sequencing was performed with immunoSEQ multiplex PCR; in TCRdb, only in-frame clones are kept and a portion is missing. The data show approximately 2,000 clones, under 25% seen once. This clone was counted a few times. Its antigen is unidentified. V dropped 1 base and J dropped 1 base, with 8 bases sitting between them. The germline CDR1 and CDR2 sequences are MGHRA and YSYEKL. The CDR3 has 15 amino acids. Notes on the study in general: Pretreatment TIL clonality tracked with response in the nivolumab-first arm.

Treatment of the sample: randomized to nivolumab then ipilimumab (arm A) or the reverse (arm B). The material was tumor tissue (inferred from file names), obtained from a patient given nivolumab and ipilimumab in sequence. The TCR comes from a human donor with melanoma. The V and J genes are TRBV4-1 and TRBJ1-3; D gene unclear. The CDR3, as DNA: TGCGCCAGCAGCCAAGTCAGGCATTCTGGAAACACCATATATTTT. This codes for CASSQVRHSGNTIYF.